These 22 T cell receptor beta chains were all obtained from the same sample, sequenced in a study of T cells in Graves' hyperthyroidism and ophthalmopathy. RNA transcripts gave rise to amplified TCR beta CDR3 regions. A set of HTBI primers served as the primers for a first-round RT-PCR of the TCR CDR3. MiXCR was run by TCRdb on the multiplex PCR reads, yielding one entry per CDR3 protein. The data contain around 400,000 distinct CDR3 sequences, 13% to 15% of them singletons. The specimen was blood. The receptors originated from a woman aged 55-69 years with Graves' ophthalmopathy.

The gene calls are TRBV10-1 and TRBJ2-1; possibly TRBD2 for D (5 bases). Germline CDR1 reads WNHNN; CDR2 reads SYGVQD (reference sequence). The ends were cut back, 0 bases at V and 2 bases at J, with 11 bases in the middle. This CDR3 contains 16 residues. For the CDR3, the DNA is TGCGCCAGCAGTGAGTCTGTGGGAGAACCCTACAATGAGCAGTTCTTC. Translated, it gives CASSESVGEPYNEQFF.

As regards this clonotype: Given a much more abundant clone one base away, this may be a read error. This rearrangement joins TRBV28 to TRBJ2-6; possibly TRBD2 for D (6 bases). The CDR3 is 16 amino acids. CDR1 and CDR2 from the germline V gene are MDHEN and SYDVKM. The CDR3 protein is CATLGLSVGLVNVLTF. CDR3 in DNA: TGTGCAACCTTGGGACTCTCCGTTGGCTTAGTCAACGTCCTGACTTTC.

In this sample, this clonotype turned up many times. The J gene is TRBJ1-1, the V gene TRBV15, with D perhaps matching TRBD1 (6 bases). Germline V gene sequence: CDR1 LNHNV, CDR2 YYDKDF (reference sequence). The V end was cut by 0 bases, the J end by 7 bases, with 12 bases between. CDR3 length: 14 residues. The CDR3 coding sequence is TGTGCCACCAGCAGAGACCTTGGACAGAGTGAAGCTTTCTTT. It yields the protein CATSRDLGQSEAFF.

In this sample, this clonotype turned up many times. V usage is TRBV5-1 and J usage is TRBJ2-2; TRBD2 is a possible D gene (6 bases). Germline lookup yields CDR1 SGHRS and CDR2 YFSETQ. V gave up 3 bases and J gave up 6 bases, with 15 bases separating them. This CDR3 has 15 amino acids. CDR3 nucleotide sequence: TGCGCCAGCAGCTCCGACCGAGCGGGCGCCGGGGAGCTGTTTTTT. Protein sequence: CASSSDRAGAGELFF.

This clonotype showed up many times. J is TRBJ2-1 and V is TRBV28; D is ambiguous. Germline V gene sequence: CDR1 MDHEN, CDR2 SYDVKM. The CDR3 totals 15 residues. V was clipped by 6 bases and J by 5 bases, with 17 bases between them. CDR3 region: CASSPPGSVDNEQFF. The DNA of the CDR3 is TGTGCCAGCAGCCCCCCGGGTAGTGTAGACAATGAGCAGTTCTTC.

This clonotype was seen a handful of times. The chain combines TRBV10-2 with TRBJ1-1; a possible D gene is TRBD1 (5 bases). Germline CDR1 is WSHSY and CDR2 is SAAADI. V lost 2 bases and J lost 1, with 14 bases in between. The CDR3 is 16 amino acids. CDR3 DNA: TGCGCCAGCAGTGAGAATTCGGGGGGGTGGAACACTGAAGCTTTCTTT. It translates to CASSENSGGWNTEAFF.

The table lists this clonotype with many counts. This chain connects TRBV28 to TRBJ2-1, with a weak D call TRBD2 (6 bases). The germline V gene has CDR1 MDHEN and CDR2 SYDVKM. This CDR3 comprises 15 residues. The V end was cut by 5 bases, the J end by 8 bases, with 19 bases between. The chain's CDR3 is CASSHYGTPEHEQFF. The CDR3 DNA reads TGTGCCAGCAGTCATTACGGGACTCCCGAACATGAGCAGTTCTTC. The whole variable domain, remainder taken from reference TRBV28 and TRBJ2-1, is DVKVTQSSRYLVKRTGEKVFLECVQDMDHENMFWYRQDPGLGLRLIYFSYDVKMKEKGDIPEGYSVSREKKERFSLILESASTNQTSMYLCASSHYGTPEHEQFFGPGTRLTVL.

This clonotype showed up just a few times. CDR3 coding DNA: TGTGCCAGCAGCGCCGGGACAGGGGGCTTCGAAGCTTTCTTT. The encoded protein is CASSAGTGGFEAFF. The chain is built from TRBV11-3 and TRBJ1-1, with 12 positions matching TRBD1. The trim removed 5 bases at V and 8 bases at J, leaving 6 bases unmatched. The CDR3 runs 14 residues. Germline V CDR1 and CDR2: SGHNT, YENEEA.

This clonotype was seen many times. Here the CDR3 reads CASSLDGRTHSTDTQYF. The CDR3, as DNA: TGCGCCAGCAGCTTGGATGGGAGGACGCATAGCACAGATACGCAGTATTTT. The genes are TRBV5-1 and TRBJ2-3; perhaps TRBD2 as D (6 bases). From germline, CDR1 is SGHRS and CDR2 YFSETQ. This CDR3 region has 17 residues. Trimming took off 0 bases at V and 0 bases at J, with 14 bases between the two ends.

Remarks on this clonotype: The germline gene is not matched at one end of the junction; a read error may be the cause. The chain combines TRBV6-5 with TRBJ1-2; 8 positions match TRBD1. Looked up from germline, CDR1 is MNHEY and CDR2 is SVGAGI. The CDR3 consists of 15 residues. CDR3 sequence (DNA): TGTGCCGGCAGTTACCAAACAGGGGGGAGCTATGGCTACACCTTC. It codes for CAGSYQTGGSYGYTF.

This clonotype showed up just a few times. The chain employs TRBV4-1 and TRBJ2-5, with 8 bases aligning to TRBD2. CDR1 and CDR2 from the germline V gene are MGHRA and YSYEKL. The CDR3 has 15 amino acids. After removal of 0 bases from V and 5 bases from J, the junction contained 5 bases not matched to a gene. CDR3 in DNA: TGCGCCAGCAGCCAAGATCCCCGGGGGGGGGAGACCCAGTACTTC. Translating it yields CASSQDPRGGETQYF.

The rearrangement links TRBV4-1 to TRBJ2-2; unclear D gene. V was clipped by 2 bases and J by 0 bases, with 13 bases between them. This CDR3 spans 17 amino acids. Germline V lookup: CDR1 MGHRA, CDR2 YSYEKL. The CDR3 protein is CASSQPPSNANTGELFF. In DNA, the CDR3 is TGCGCCAGCAGCCAACCCCCTAGTAACGCGAACACCGGGGAGCTGTTTTTT.

This clonotype was seen at least ten times. This chain links TRBV20-1 with TRBJ1-2, with D perhaps matching TRBD1 (5 bases). In germline, CDR1 is DFQATT, CDR2 SNEGSKA (reference sequence). V lost 7 bases to trimming and J lost 2 bases, with 14 bases between them. The CDR3 contains 13 residues. Here the CDR3 DNA reads TGCAGTGTAACAGCCGGGGCAAACTATGGCTACACCTTC. Encoded protein: CSVTAGANYGYTF.

This clonotype was detected a few times. The chain joins TRBV28 to TRBJ2-2; 7 bases align to TRBD1. This CDR3 contains 15 residues. Per the germline V gene, CDR1 is MDHEN and CDR2 is SYDVKM. V lost 6 bases, J lost 0 bases, and 4 bases stayed unmatched. DNA of the CDR3: TGTGCCAGCAGGGGACAGTTGTCGAACACCGGGGAGCTGTTTTTT. Amino acid sequence: CASRGQLSNTGELFF.

The table lists this clonotype with many counts. The V gene is TRBV5-6, the J gene TRBJ2-5; D may be TRBD1 (6 bases). CDR1 and CDR2 (germline): SGHDT, YYEEEE. This CDR3 spans 16 amino acids. Deletions cut 4 bases from V and 2 bases from J, with 18 bases between. As DNA, the CDR3 is TGTGCCAGCAGCCCCTGGGGGCGCGACGGGCAAGAGACCCAGTACTTC. It codes for CASSPWGRDGQETQYF. The full variable domain, its missing parts supplied by reference TRBV5-6 and TRBJ2-5, is DAGVTQSPTHLIKTRGQQVTLRCSPKSGHDTVSWYQQALGQGPQFIFQYYEEEERQRGNFPDRFSGHQFPNYSSELNVNALLLGDSALYLCASSPWGRDGQETQYFGPGTRLLVL.

This chain connects TRBV7-8 to TRBJ1-4; D is unresolved. CDR1 and CDR2 (germline): SGHVS, FQNEAQ. CDR3 length equals 16 residues. V gave up 0 bases and J gave up 0 bases, with 8 bases separating them. This CDR3 reads CASSLAGFSTNEKLFF. DNA of the CDR3: TGTGCCAGCAGCTTAGCCGGCTTCTCAACTAATGAAAAACTGTTTTTT.

Concerning this clonotype itself: With a much larger clone just one base away, this may be a read error. V gene TRBV6-1 combines with J gene TRBJ1-5; D is ambiguous. The CDR3 totals 16 residues. The germline V gene has CDR1 MNHNS and CDR2 SASEGT. Here the CDR3 DNA reads TGTGCCGGCAGTCCTTACGTTGAGGATAGCAATCAGCCCCAGCATTTT. It codes for CAGSPYVEDSNQPQHF.

This clonotype was seen many times. The V gene is TRBV18, the J gene TRBJ1-1, with a weak D call TRBD1 (5 bases). This CDR3 has 15 amino acids. The V gene lost 6 bases and the J gene lost 1 base, with 15 bases spanning the gap. Germline values: CDR1 KGHSH, CDR2 LQKENI. CDR3: CASSLSGEGNTEAFF. For the CDR3, the DNA is TGTGCCAGCTCGCTATCGGGGGAAGGGAACACTGAAGCTTTCTTT.

This clonotype was detected once. The rearrangement links TRBV10-3 to TRBJ1-2; 7 bases line up with TRBD1. CDR1 is ENHRY, CDR2 SYGVKD, per germline. Trimming removed 1 base from V and 2 bases from J; junction bases left unmatched: 10. This CDR3 is 17 amino acids long. This CDR3 is CAISEFKTGQPNYGYTF. DNA of the CDR3: TGTGCCATCAGTGAGTTTAAAACGGGACAGCCCAACTATGGCTACACCTTC.

The rearrangement uses TRBV6-2 or TRBV6-3 and TRBJ2-7; 7 bases are a match to TRBD1. CDR3 length: 15 residues. After removal of 7 bases from V and 2 bases from J, the junction contained 11 bases not matched to a gene. Looked up from germline, CDR1 is MNHEY and CDR2 is SVGEGT. The CDR3 DNA reads as TGTGCCAGCACTCCCCAAGGGGGACAGCCCTACGAGCAGTACTTC. Residues: CASTPQGGQPYEQYF.

This clonotype occurred many times. The genes are TRBV20-1 and TRBJ2-5; 7 nucleotides agree with TRBD1. Germline loops: CDR1 DFQATT, CDR2 SNEGSKA (reference sequence). CDR3 length: 13 residues. CDR3 protein: CSAPKTGRETQYF. CDR3 bases: TGCAGCGCACCCAAGACAGGGCGGGAGACCCAGTACTTC.

The chain has TRBV28 and TRBJ1-2; D is unclear. Germline V gene lookup returns CDR1 MDHEN and CDR2 SYDVKM. CDR3 length equals 15 residues. With 4 bases removed from V and 8 bases from J, the gap between germline ends came to 20 bases. The CDR3 DNA reads as TGTGCCAGCAGTTCCCCCGGTGGTCCAATCGGCGGCTACACCTTC. Translation gives CASSSPGGPIGGYTF.